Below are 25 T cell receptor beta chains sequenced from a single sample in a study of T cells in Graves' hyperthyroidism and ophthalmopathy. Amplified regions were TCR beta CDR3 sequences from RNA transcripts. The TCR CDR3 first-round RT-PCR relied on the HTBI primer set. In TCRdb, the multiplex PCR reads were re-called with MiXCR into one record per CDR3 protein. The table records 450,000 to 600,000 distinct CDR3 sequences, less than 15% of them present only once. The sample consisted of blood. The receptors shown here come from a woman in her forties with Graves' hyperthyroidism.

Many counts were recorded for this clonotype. In DNA, the CDR3 is TGTGCCAGCAGTGCGGAGCTAAGGGGCAATGAGCAGTTCTTC. Translation: CASSAELRGNEQFF. The chain combines TRBV6-1 with TRBJ2-1, with a weak D call TRBD1 (5 bases). Germline V lookup: CDR1 MNHNS, CDR2 SASEGT. The CDR3 has 14 residues. The ends were cut back, 4 bases at V and 6 bases at J, with 13 bases in the middle.

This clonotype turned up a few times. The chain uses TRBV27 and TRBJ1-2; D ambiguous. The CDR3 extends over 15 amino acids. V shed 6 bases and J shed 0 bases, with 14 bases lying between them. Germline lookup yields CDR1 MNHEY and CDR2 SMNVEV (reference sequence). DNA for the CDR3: TGTGCCAGCAGGGGCTTAGGACGAACTAACTATGGCTACACCTTC. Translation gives CASRGLGRTNYGYTF.

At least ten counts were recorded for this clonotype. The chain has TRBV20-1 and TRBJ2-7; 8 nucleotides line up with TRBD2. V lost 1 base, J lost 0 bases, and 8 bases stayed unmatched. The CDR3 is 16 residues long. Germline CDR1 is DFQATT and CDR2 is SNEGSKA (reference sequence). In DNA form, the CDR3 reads TGCAGTGCTAGAGTAGCGACTAGCGTAGTCTCCTACGAGCAGTACTTC. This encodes CSARVATSVVSYEQYF.

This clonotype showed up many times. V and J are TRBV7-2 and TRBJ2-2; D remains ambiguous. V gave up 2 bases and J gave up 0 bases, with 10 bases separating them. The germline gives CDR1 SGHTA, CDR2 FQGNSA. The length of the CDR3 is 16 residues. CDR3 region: CASSLMANPNTGELFF. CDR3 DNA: TGTGCCAGCAGCTTAATGGCAAACCCGAACACCGGGGAGCTGTTTTTT.

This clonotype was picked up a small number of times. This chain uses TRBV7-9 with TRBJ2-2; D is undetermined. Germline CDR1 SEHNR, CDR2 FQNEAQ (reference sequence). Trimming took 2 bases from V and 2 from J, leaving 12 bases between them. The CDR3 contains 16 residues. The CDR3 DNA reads TGTGCCAGCAGCTTAATCCTTCTATCTAACACCGGGGAGCTGTTTTTT. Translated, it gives CASSLILLSNTGELFF.

CDR3: CSARERGVMAGYTF. Here the CDR3 DNA reads TGCAGTGCTAGAGAAAGAGGGGTTATGGCTGGCTACACCTTC. The chain joins TRBV20-1 to TRBJ1-2; D may be TRBD1 (5 bases). Germline CDR1 DFQATT, CDR2 SNEGSKA (reference sequence). This CDR3 is built from 14 residues. V lost 0 bases, J lost 7 bases, and 15 bases lay in between.

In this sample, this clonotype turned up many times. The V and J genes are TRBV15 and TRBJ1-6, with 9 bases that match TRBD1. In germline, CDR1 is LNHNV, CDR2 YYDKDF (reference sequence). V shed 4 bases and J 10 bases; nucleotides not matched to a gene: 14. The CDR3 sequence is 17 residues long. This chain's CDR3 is CATSTTQTGTGMSPLHF. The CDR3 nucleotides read TGTGCCACCAGCACCACCCAGACCGGGACAGGGATGTCACCCCTCCACTTT.

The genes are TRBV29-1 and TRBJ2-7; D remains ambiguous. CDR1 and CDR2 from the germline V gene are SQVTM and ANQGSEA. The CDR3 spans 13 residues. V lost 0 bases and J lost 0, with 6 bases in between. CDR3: CSVEDTDSYEQYF. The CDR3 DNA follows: TGCAGCGTTGAAGATACGGACTCCTACGAGCAGTACTTC.

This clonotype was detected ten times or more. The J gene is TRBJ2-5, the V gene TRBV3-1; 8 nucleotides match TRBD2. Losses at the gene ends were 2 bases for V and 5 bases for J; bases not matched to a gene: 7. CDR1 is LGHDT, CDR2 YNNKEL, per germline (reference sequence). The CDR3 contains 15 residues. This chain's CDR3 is CASSQRAGVFETQYF. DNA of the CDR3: TGTGCCAGCAGCCAACGAGCGGGAGTTTTTGAGACCCAGTACTTC.

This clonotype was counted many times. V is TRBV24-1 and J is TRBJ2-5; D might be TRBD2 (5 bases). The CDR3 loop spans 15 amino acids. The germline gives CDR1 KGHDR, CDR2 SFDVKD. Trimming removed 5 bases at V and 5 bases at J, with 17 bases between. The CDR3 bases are TGTGCCACCAGTGCCACCGAGGGTCCTGGGGAGACCCAGTACTTC. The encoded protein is CATSATEGPGETQYF.

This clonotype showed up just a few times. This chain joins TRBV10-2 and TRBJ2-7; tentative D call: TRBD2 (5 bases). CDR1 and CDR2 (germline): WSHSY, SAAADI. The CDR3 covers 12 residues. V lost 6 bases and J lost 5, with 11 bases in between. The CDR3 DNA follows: TGCGCCAGCAGCCGAACTAGTCACGAGCAGTACTTC. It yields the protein CASSRTSHEQYF.

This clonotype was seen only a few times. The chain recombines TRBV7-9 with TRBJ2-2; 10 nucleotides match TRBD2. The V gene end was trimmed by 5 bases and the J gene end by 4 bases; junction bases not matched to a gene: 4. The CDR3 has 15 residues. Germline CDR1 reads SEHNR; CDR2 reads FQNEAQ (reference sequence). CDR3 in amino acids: CASSPWTSGTGELFF. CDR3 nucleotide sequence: TGTGCCAGCAGCCCTTGGACTAGCGGCACCGGGGAGCTGTTTTTT.

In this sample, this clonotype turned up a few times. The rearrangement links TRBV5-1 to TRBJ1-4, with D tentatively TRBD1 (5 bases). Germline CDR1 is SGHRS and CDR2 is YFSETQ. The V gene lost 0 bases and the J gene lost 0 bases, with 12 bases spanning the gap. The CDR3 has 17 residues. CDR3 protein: CASSLDTATATNEKLFF. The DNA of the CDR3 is TGCGCCAGCAGCTTGGATACAGCGACAGCAACTAATGAAAAACTGTTTTTT.

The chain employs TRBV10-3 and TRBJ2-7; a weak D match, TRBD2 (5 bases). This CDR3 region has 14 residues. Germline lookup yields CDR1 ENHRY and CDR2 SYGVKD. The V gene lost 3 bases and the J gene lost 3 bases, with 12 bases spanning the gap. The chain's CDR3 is CAISESGSGYEQYF. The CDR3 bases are TGTGCCATCAGTGAATCGGGGTCGGGCTACGAGCAGTACTTC.

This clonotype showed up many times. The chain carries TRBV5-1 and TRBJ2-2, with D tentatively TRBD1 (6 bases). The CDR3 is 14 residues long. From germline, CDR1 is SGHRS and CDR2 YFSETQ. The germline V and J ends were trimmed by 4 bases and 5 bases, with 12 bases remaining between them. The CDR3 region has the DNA TGCGCCAGCAGCCGCCAGGGGCAGACCGGGGAGCTGTTTTTT. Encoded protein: CASSRQGQTGELFF. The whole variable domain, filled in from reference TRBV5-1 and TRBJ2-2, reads KAGVTQTPRYLIKTRGQQVTLSCSPISGHRSVSWYQQTPGQGLQFLFEYFSETQRNKGNFPGRFSGRQFSNSRSEMNVSTLELGDSALYLCASSRQGQTGELFFGEGSRLTVL.

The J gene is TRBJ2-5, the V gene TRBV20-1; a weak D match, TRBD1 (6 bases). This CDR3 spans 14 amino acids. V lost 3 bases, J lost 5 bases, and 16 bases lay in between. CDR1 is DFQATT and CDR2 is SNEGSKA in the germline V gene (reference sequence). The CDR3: CSASTGRVEETQYF. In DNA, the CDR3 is TGCAGTGCTAGTACAGGGCGGGTTGAGGAGACCCAGTACTTC.

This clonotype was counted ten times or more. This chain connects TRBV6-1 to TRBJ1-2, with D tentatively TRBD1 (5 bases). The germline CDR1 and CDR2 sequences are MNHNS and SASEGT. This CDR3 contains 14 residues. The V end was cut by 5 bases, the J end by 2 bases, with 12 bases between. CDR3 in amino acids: CASSYNGQNYGYTF. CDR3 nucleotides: TGTGCCAGCAGTTACAACGGACAAAACTATGGCTACACCTTC.

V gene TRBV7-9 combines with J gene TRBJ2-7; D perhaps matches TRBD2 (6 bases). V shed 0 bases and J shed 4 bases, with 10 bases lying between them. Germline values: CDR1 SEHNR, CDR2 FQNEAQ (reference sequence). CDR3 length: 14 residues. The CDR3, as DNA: TGTGCCAGCAGCTTAGCCGGGAGTGCTTACGAGCAGTACTTC. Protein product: CASSLAGSAYEQYF. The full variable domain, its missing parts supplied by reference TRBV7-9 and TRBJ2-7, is DTGVSQNPRHKITKRGQNVTFRCDPISEHNRLYWYRQTLGQGPEFLTYFQNEAQLEKSRLLSDRFSAERPKGSFSTLEIQRTEQGDSAMYLCASSLAGSAYEQYFGPGTRLTVT.

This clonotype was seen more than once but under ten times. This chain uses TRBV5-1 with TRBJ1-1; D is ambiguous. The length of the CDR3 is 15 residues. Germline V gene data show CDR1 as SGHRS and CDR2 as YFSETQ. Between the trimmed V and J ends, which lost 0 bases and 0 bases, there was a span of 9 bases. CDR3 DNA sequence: TGCGCCAGCAGCTTGGACAGAACCATGAACACTGAAGCTTTCTTT. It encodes CASSLDRTMNTEAFF.

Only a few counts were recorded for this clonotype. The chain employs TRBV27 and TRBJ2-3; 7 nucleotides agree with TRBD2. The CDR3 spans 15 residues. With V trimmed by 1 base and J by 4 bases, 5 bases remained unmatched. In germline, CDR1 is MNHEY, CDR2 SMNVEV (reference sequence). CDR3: CASSLFAGEADTQYF. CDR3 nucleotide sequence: TGTGCCAGCAGTTTATTCGCGGGAGAAGCAGATACGCAGTATTTT.

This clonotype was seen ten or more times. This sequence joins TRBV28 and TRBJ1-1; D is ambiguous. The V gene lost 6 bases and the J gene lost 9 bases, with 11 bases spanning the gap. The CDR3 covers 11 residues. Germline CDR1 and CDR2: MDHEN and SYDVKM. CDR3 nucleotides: TGTGCCAGCAGACTAGGGAGTAAAGCTTTCTTT. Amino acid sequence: CASRLGSKAFF.

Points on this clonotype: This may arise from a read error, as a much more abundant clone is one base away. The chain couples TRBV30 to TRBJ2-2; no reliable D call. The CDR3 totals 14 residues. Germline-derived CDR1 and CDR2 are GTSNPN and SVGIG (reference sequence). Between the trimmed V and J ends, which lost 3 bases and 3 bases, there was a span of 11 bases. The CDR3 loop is CAWRKESDTGELFF. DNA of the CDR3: TGTGCCTGGAGGAAAGAATCGGACACCGGGGAGCTGTTTTTT.

CDR3 protein: CSARDPGGSKNTGELFF. As DNA, the CDR3 is TGCAGTGCTAGAGATCCGGGCGGGAGTAAGAACACCGGGGAGCTGTTTTTT. This sequence joins TRBV20-1 and TRBJ2-2, with 7 bases that match TRBD2. This CDR3 is 17 amino acids long. V dropped 0 bases and J dropped 1; count of bases not matched to a gene: 8. Germline V lookup: CDR1 DFQATT, CDR2 SNEGSKA (reference sequence).

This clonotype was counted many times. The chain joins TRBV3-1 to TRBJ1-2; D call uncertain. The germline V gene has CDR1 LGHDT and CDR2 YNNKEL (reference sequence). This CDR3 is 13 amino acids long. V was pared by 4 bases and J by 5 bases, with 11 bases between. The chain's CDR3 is CASSPDEKYGYTF. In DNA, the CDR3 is TGTGCCAGCAGCCCAGACGAAAAGTATGGCTACACCTTC.

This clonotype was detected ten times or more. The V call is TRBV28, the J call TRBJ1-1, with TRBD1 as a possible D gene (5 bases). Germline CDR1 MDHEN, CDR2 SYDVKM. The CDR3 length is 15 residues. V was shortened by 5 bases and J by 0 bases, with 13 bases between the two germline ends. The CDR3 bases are TGTGCCAGCAGTCCACCCCGGGGGATGAACACTGAAGCTTTCTTT. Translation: CASSPPRGMNTEAFF.